The 29 T cell receptor beta chains below come from one sample, sequenced in a study of blood T cell repertoires in COVID-19. TCRdb's copy holds only in-frame clones and misses some; the assay was immunoSEQ multiplex PCR. Among about 49,000 clones listed, 82% were seen once. Sequencing was done on a sample of peripheral blood. The receptors here all came from a woman in her sixties with acute or convalescent COVID-19.

This sequence joins TRBV19 and TRBJ2-6, with D possibly TRBD1 on 5 matching bases. Germline loops: CDR1 LNHDA, CDR2 SQIVND (reference sequence). The CDR3 totals 16 residues. Deletions cut 4 bases from V and 2 bases from J, with 12 bases between. CDR3 sequence reads: CASSTTGFTGANVLTF. The CDR3 DNA is TGTGCCAGTAGTACCACAGGTTTTACTGGGGCCAACGTCCTGACTTTC.

The rearrangement links TRBV12-3 or TRBV12-4 to TRBJ1-5; 7 nucleotides align to TRBD1. CDR3 length: 13 residues. V lost 4 bases to trimming and J lost 7 bases; unmatched junction nucleotides: 4. CDR3 amino acids: CASSSGGWQPQHF. As DNA, the CDR3 is TGTGCCAGCAGTTCAGGGGGTTGGCAGCCCCAGCATTTT.

This chain joins TRBV2 and TRBJ1-5, with D perhaps TRBD1 (6 bases). CDR3 length: 14 residues. Germline V gene lookup returns CDR1 SNHLY and CDR2 FYNNEI. The V end was cut by 6 bases, the J end by 4 bases, with 13 bases between. In DNA, the CDR3 is TGTGCCAGCAGCCCCTCGCAGGGGAATCAGCCCCAGCATTTT. Translating it yields CASSPSQGNQPQHF.

This sequence joins TRBV10-1 and TRBJ2-7, with 7 bases identical to TRBD1. Germline trimming cut 3 bases from V and 0 bases from J; bases unmatched to any gene: 5. The germline CDR1 and CDR2 sequences are WNHNN and SYGVQD (reference sequence). The CDR3 is 15 residues long. CDR3 protein: CASSDCDRDSYEQYF. The CDR3 nucleotides read TGCGCCAGCAGTGACTGCGACAGGGACTCCTACGAGCAGTACTTC.

Only a few counts were recorded for this clone. The chain combines TRBV21-1 with TRBJ1-1. TRBV21-1 is a listed pseudogene. This CDR3 comprises 8 residues. The CDR3 DNA is TGTGGCCGAGGGGAAGCTTTCTTT. Its protein product is CGRGEAFF.

V and J are TRBV4-1 and TRBJ1-6, with D possibly matching TRBD1 (5 bases). V was pared by 0 bases and J by 11 bases, with 14 bases between. The CDR3 extends over 15 amino acids. Germline assignment: CDR1 MGHRA and CDR2 YSYEKL. The DNA for the CDR3 is TGCGCCAGCAGCCAAGAGGGGCCCGACGTAACACCCCTCCACTTT. It yields the protein CASSQEGPDVTPLHF.

The chain recombines TRBV5-4 with TRBJ2-2, with TRBD2 matching 14 bases. Germline CDR1 is SGHNT and CDR2 is YYREEE (reference sequence). The CDR3 contains 18 residues. Trimming removed 4 bases from V and 1 base from J; junction bases left unmatched: 6. This chain's CDR3 is CASSRGGLAGGNTGELFF. CDR3 DNA: TGTGCCAGCAGCCGGGGAGGACTAGCGGGAGGGAACACCGGGGAGCTGTTTTTT.

The chain combines TRBV5-1 with TRBJ1-2; D is possibly TRBD1 (5 bases). The ends were cut back, 0 bases at V and 0 bases at J, with 6 bases in the middle. The CDR3 covers 14 residues. Germline V gene sequence: CDR1 SGHRS, CDR2 YFSETQ. The CDR3 bases are TGCGCCAGCAGCTTGGACAGGACTAACTATGGCTACACCTTC. Protein sequence: CASSLDRTNYGYTF.

The chain joins TRBV7-2 to TRBJ1-2, with D uncertain. The V gene lost 5 bases and the J gene lost 6 bases, with 13 bases spanning the gap. Germline CDR1 and CDR2: SGHTA and FQGNSA. The CDR3 runs to 13 residues. CDR3 DNA sequence: TGTGCCAGCAGCCCCTACAGACCTAATGGCTACACCTTC. Translation: CASSPYRPNGYTF.

The sample holds one count of this clone. The genes are TRBV30 and TRBJ1-5, with D uncertain. The CDR3 runs to 14 residues. CDR1 and CDR2 (germline): GTSNPN, SVGIG (reference sequence). The V end lost 0 bases, the J end lost 3 bases, and 9 bases lay between the germline ends. In nucleotides, the CDR3 is TGTGCCTGGAGTGTAAACAGTTTCAATCAGCCCCAGCATTTT. Its protein is CAWSVNSFNQPQHF. Full variable domain (remainder filled in from reference TRBV30 and TRBJ1-5): SQTIHQWPATLVQPVGSPLSLECTVEGTSNPNLYWYRQAAGRGLQLLFYSVGIGQISSEVPQNLSASRPQDRQFILSSKKLLLSDSGFYLCAWSVNSFNQPQHFGDGTRLSIL.

The chain is built from TRBV7-2 and TRBJ2-3, with a possible D match to TRBD2 (6 bases). Germline values: CDR1 SGHTA, CDR2 FQGNSA. Trimming stripped 3 bases from V and 2 bases from J, with 9 bases between. This CDR3 comprises 14 residues. CDR3 amino acids: CASSLILATDTQYF. The CDR3 region has the DNA TGTGCCAGCAGCTTGATACTAGCCACAGATACGCAGTATTTT. Full variable domain (missing parts from reference TRBV7-2 and TRBJ2-3): GAGVSQSPSNKVTEKGKDVELRCDPISGHTALYWYRQSLGQGLEFLIYFQGNSAPDKSGLPSDRFSAERTGGSVSTLTIQRTQQEDSAVYLCASSLILATDTQYFGPGTRLTVL.

The rearrangement joins TRBV4-2 to TRBJ1-2, with 7 bases that match TRBD1. The CDR3 covers 12 residues. CDR1 is LGHNA, CDR2 YNFKEQ, per germline. V was pared by 6 bases and J by 7 bases, with 5 bases of the junction left unmatched. In DNA form, the CDR3 reads TGTGCCAGCAGTCCGACAGGGCTTGGCTACACCTTC. Amino acids: CASSPTGLGYTF.

The rearrangement uses TRBV12-5 and TRBJ1-1; maybe TRBD1 (5 bases). The CDR3 is made up of 13 amino acids. Germline V gives CDR1 LGHNT, CDR2 FRNRAP. The ends were cut back, 7 bases at V and 5 bases at J, with 14 bases in the middle. The CDR3 DNA follows: TGTGCTAGTGCCCGAGGGGCGGGGACTGAAGCTTTCTTT. As protein: CASARGAGTEAFF.

The chain employs TRBV28 and TRBJ1-2; a weak D match, TRBD1 (6 bases). V lost 4 bases and J lost 3, with 15 bases in between. The CDR3 is made up of 15 amino acids. CDR1 and CDR2 (germline): MDHEN, SYDVKM. The CDR3 sequence is CASSSRGLLDYGYTF. CDR3 bases: TGTGCCAGCAGTTCAAGGGGGTTACTCGACTATGGCTACACCTTC.

This chain joins TRBV27 and TRBJ2-1; 11 bases are shared with TRBD2. CDR3 length equals 16 residues. The J segment lost 2 bases and the V segment lost 0 bases, leaving 0 bases of the junction unmatched. The germline CDR1 and CDR2 sequences are MNHEY and SMNVEV (reference sequence). CDR3 nucleotide sequence: TGTGCCAGCAGTTTATCGGGACTAGCGGCCTACAATGAGCAGTTCTTC. This gives the protein CASSLSGLAAYNEQFF.

The V gene is TRBV19, the J gene TRBJ1-1, with TRBD1 identical over 9 bases. Germline CDR1 is LNHDA and CDR2 is SQIVND (reference sequence). The CDR3 covers 16 residues. V shed 7 bases, J shed 0 bases, and the junction held 9 bases outside the gene matches. The CDR3 is CASKPGTGMMNTEAFF. In DNA, the CDR3 is TGTGCCAGTAAACCCGGGACAGGGATGATGAACACTGAAGCTTTCTTT.

This clone has just one count. The chain is built from TRBV9 and TRBJ1-5; weak D call: TRBD1 (6 bases). CDR1 is SGDLS, CDR2 YYNGEE, per germline. The CDR3 spans 15 residues. With 3 bases removed from V and 4 bases from J, the gap between germline ends came to 14 bases. The CDR3 here is CASSATGLPNQPQHF. The CDR3, as DNA: TGTGCCAGCAGCGCTACAGGGCTGCCTAATCAGCCCCAGCATTTT.

The chain uses TRBV28 and TRBJ1-4; 8 bases line up with TRBD1. This CDR3 spans 16 amino acids. The germline gives CDR1 MDHEN, CDR2 SYDVKM. Germline trimming cut 6 bases from V and 5 bases from J; bases unmatched to any gene: 11. Here the CDR3 reads CASRQPRQGLNEKLFF. The CDR3 nucleotides are TGTGCCAGCAGACAACCACGACAGGGGTTAAATGAAAAACTGTTTTTT.

This clone was observed a handful of times. This chain joins TRBV18 and TRBJ1-2; D is ambiguous. Per germline, CDR1 KGHSH and CDR2 LQKENI. Deletions cut 5 bases from V and 1 base from J, with 14 bases between. The CDR3 has 15 residues. CDR3 in amino acids: CASSNYDGFNYGYTF. DNA for the CDR3: TGTGCCAGCTCAAACTACGATGGCTTTAACTATGGCTACACCTTC.

The genes are TRBV18 and TRBJ1-2, with D perhaps matching TRBD1 (6 bases). Trimming removed 4 bases from V and 2 bases from J, with 23 bases in between. The CDR3 is made up of 18 amino acids. Germline V gives CDR1 KGHSH, CDR2 LQKENI. The CDR3 reads CASSQTLRVGQHNYGYTF. CDR3 bases: TGTGCCAGCTCACAAACTTTAAGGGTTGGACAGCACAACTATGGCTACACCTTC. The entire variable domain, with the rest obtained from reference TRBV18 and TRBJ1-2, is as follows: NAGVMQNPRHLVRRRGQEARLRCSPMKGHSHVYWYRQLPEEGLKFMVYLQKENIIDESGMPKERFSAEFPKEGPSILRIQQVVRGDSAAYFCASSQTLRVGQHNYGYTFGSGTRLTVV.

This clone was picked up a small number of times. CDR3 nucleotides: TGTGCCAGCAGTTTTATAGGGGAAGATACGCAGTATTTT. Amino acid sequence: CASSFIGEDTQYF. This chain joins TRBV12-3 or TRBV12-4 and TRBJ2-3, with D perhaps TRBD1 (5 bases). Trimming pared 3 bases from V and 5 bases from J, leaving 9 bases between. The CDR3 contains 13 residues.

CDR3: CASSISNRGLGSGANVLTF. DNA for the CDR3: TGTGCCAGTAGTATTTCTAACAGGGGGCTTGGCTCTGGGGCCAACGTCCTGACTTTC. The chain combines TRBV19 with TRBJ2-6, with TRBD1 matching over 9 bases. The germline CDR1 and CDR2 sequences are LNHDA and SQIVND (reference sequence). Trimming removed 3 bases from V and 0 bases from J; junction bases left unmatched: 9. The CDR3 sequence is 19 residues long.

V gene TRBV13 combines with J gene TRBJ1-1, with 7 positions matching TRBD1. There are 15 residues in the CDR3. V was pared by 2 bases and J by 6 bases, with 9 bases of the junction left unmatched. Germline-derived CDR1 and CDR2 are PRHDT and FYEKMQ (reference sequence). DNA of the CDR3: TGTGCCAGCAGCTTAAATACAGGGGTGAGGGCTGAAGCTTTCTTT. Protein: CASSLNTGVRAEAFF. Looking up the rest from reference TRBV13 and TRBJ1-1 gives the full variable domain: AAGVIQSPRHLIKEKRETATLKCYPIPRHDTVYWYQQGPGQDPQFLISFYEKMQSDKGSIPDRFSAQQFSDYHSELNMSSLELGDSALYFCASSLNTGVRAEAFFGQGTRLTVV.

The chain combines TRBV30 with TRBJ2-3, with 7 bases that match TRBD2. V lost 5 bases and J lost 6; bases outside the gene matches: 11. CDR3 length: 14 residues. The germline V gene has CDR1 GTSNPN and CDR2 SVGIG (reference sequence). CDR3 region: CAWAPAGAGDTQYF. The CDR3 DNA reads TGTGCCTGGGCGCCGGCGGGAGCGGGGGATACGCAGTATTTT.

The chain carries TRBV7-9 and TRBJ1-5; D ambiguous. Trimming shortened V by 5 bases and J by 7 bases, and 12 bases separated the two germline ends. CDR3 length equals 13 residues. Germline CDR1 reads SEHNR; CDR2 reads FQNEAQ (reference sequence). The CDR3 spells CASSPRAGQPQHF. DNA of the CDR3: TGTGCCAGCAGCCCGAGGGCGGGACAGCCCCAGCATTTT. The variable domain in full, completed from reference TRBV7-9 and TRBJ1-5, reads DTGVSQNPRHKITKRGQNVTFRCDPISEHNRLYWYRQTLGQGPEFLTYFQNEAQLEKSRLLSDRFSAERPKGSFSTLEIQRTEQGDSAMYLCASSPRAGQPQHFGDGTRLSIL.

V is TRBV6-5 and J is TRBJ1-2, with D maybe TRBD1 (5 bases). V was shortened by 4 bases and J by 7 bases, with 13 bases between the two germline ends. The CDR3 runs to 13 residues. The germline gives CDR1 MNHEY, CDR2 SVGAGI. Here the CDR3 DNA reads TGTGCCAGCAGTTTTGACAGTTTTGGTGGCTACACCTTC. Amino acids: CASSFDSFGGYTF.

CDR3 nucleotides: TGTGCCAGCAGTTACATTCCCGACAGGGCCACCGGGGAGCTGTTTTTT. Protein product: CASSYIPDRATGELFF. The chain couples TRBV6-5 to TRBJ2-2; 7 nucleotides agree with TRBD1. The CDR3 is 16 residues long. CDR1 and CDR2 from the germline V gene are MNHEY and SVGAGI. J gave up 4 bases and V 2 bases, and 7 bases lay outside the gene matches.

The genes are TRBV28 and TRBJ1-1; 9 bases align to TRBD1. V dropped 5 bases and J dropped 11; count of bases not matched to a gene: 6. This CDR3 region has 12 residues. Per the germline V gene, CDR1 is MDHEN and CDR2 is SYDVKM. This chain's CDR3 is CASSLGQGPAFF. The CDR3 bases are TGTGCCAGCAGTCTCGGACAGGGGCCCGCTTTCTTT.

V usage is TRBV24-1 and J usage is TRBJ1-1; the D gene is possibly TRBD1 (5 bases). Per germline, CDR1 KGHDR and CDR2 SFDVKD. The CDR3 length is 13 residues. V was pared by 4 bases and J by 4 bases, with 9 bases between. The DNA of the CDR3 is TGTGCCACCAGTGACAGGGAAGGCACTGAAGCTTTCTTT. Encoded protein: CATSDREGTEAFF.